A selection of T cell receptor beta chains follows, all from one sample in a study of blood T cell repertoires in COVID-19. The data were produced by immunoSEQ multiplex PCR, yet TCRdb's version contains in-frame clones alone and is incomplete. This table has approximately 150,000 clones, approximately 82% appearing once. Sequenced material: peripheral blood. The origin of the receptors is a human donor with acute or convalescent COVID-19. The donor label of this sample is uncertain. Each CDR3 is given with its conserved first and last residue. Each record gives: D gene, clone size, J gene, CDR3 length, V gene, CDR3 DNA, CDR3 protein. A D gene is named only where the DNA matches it firmly. The size field is filled for only some rows; it gives once, few, many or a size class.

d_gene: NA; abundance: NA; j_gene: TRBJ1-2; len: 14; v_gene: TRBV11-2; CDR3nt: TGTGCCAGCAGCTTAGGAGCGGATCCATATGGCTACACCTTC; CDR3aa: CASSLGADPYGYTF
d_gene: TRBD1; abundance: NA; j_gene: TRBJ2-5; len: 15; v_gene: TRBV5-1; CDR3nt: TGCGCCAGCAGCTTGGCCGGGACAGAGCAAGAGACCCAGTACTTC; CDR3aa: CASSLAGTEQETQYF
d_gene: TRBD1; abundance: once; j_gene: TRBJ1-2; len: 16; v_gene: TRBV29-1; CDR3nt: TGCAGCGTTAGGTGGCAGGGGGAAGCCCTTAACTATGGCTACACCTTC; CDR3aa: CSVRWQGEALNYGYTF
d_gene: NA; abundance: NA; j_gene: TRBJ1-2; len: 16; v_gene: TRBV18; CDR3nt: TGTGCCAGCTCACCGCCTGCGACAGGCGCACAGGAGGGCTACACCTTC; CDR3aa: CASSPPATGAQEGYTF
d_gene: NA; abundance: NA; j_gene: TRBJ1-1; len: 14; v_gene: TRBV5-1; CDR3nt: TGCGCCAGCAGCTCAGACAGCGCGAACACTGAAGCTTTCTTT; CDR3aa: CASSSDSANTEAFF
d_gene: TRBD1; abundance: NA; j_gene: TRBJ1-5; len: 15; v_gene: TRBV4-3; CDR3nt: TGCGCCAGCAGCCAAGGGGACAGGGGTAATCAGCCCCAGCATTTT; CDR3aa: CASSQGDRGNQPQHF
d_gene: TRBD1; abundance: NA; j_gene: TRBJ2-7; len: 15; v_gene: TRBV5-8; CDR3nt: TGTGCCAGCAGCTTGGGGTCGACAGGGGAATACGAGCAGTACTTC; CDR3aa: CASSLGSTGEYEQYF
d_gene: TRBD1; abundance: NA; j_gene: TRBJ1-2; len: 18; v_gene: TRBV10-3; CDR3nt: TGTGCCATCAGTGAGTCGACTCTAGGACAGGGAATAAACTATGGCTACACCTTC; CDR3aa: CAISESTLGQGINYGYTF
d_gene: TRBD1; abundance: NA; j_gene: TRBJ1-2; len: 13; v_gene: TRBV29-1; CDR3nt: TGCAGCGTTGCCGCTGGACAGGGCTATGGCTACACCTTC; CDR3aa: CSVAAGQGYGYTF
d_gene: TRBD2; abundance: NA; j_gene: TRBJ2-1; len: 16; v_gene: TRBV19; CDR3nt: TGTGCCAGTAGTGTTCGGGGGGGGGCGAGTTACAATGAGCAGTTCTTC; CDR3aa: CASSVRGGASYNEQFF
d_gene: TRBD1; abundance: NA; j_gene: TRBJ2-2; len: 15; v_gene: TRBV11-2; CDR3nt: TGTGCCAGCAGCTTATCCACAGGGGCCGTCGGGGAGCTGTTTTTT; CDR3aa: CASSLSTGAVGELFF
d_gene: NA; abundance: NA; j_gene: TRBJ2-7; len: 13; v_gene: TRBV6-5; CDR3nt: TGTGCCAGCAGGGGGGCAGGGATGTACGAGCAGTACTTC; CDR3aa: CASRGAGMYEQYF
d_gene: TRBD1; abundance: NA; j_gene: TRBJ1-2; len: 14; v_gene: TRBV4-3; CDR3nt: TGCGCCAGCAGTCACCCGGGACAGGGTTATGGCTACACCTTC; CDR3aa: CASSHPGQGYGYTF
d_gene: NA; abundance: NA; j_gene: TRBJ1-1; len: 14; v_gene: TRBV3-1/TRBV3-2; CDR3nt: TGTGCCAGCAGCCAACAGACACCGAACACTGAAGCTTTCTTT; CDR3aa: CASSQQTPNTEAFF
d_gene: TRBD1; abundance: NA; j_gene: TRBJ1-5; len: 17; v_gene: TRBV5-1; CDR3nt: TGCGCCAGCAGCTTGGCCCCAACAGGGGAAAGCAATCAGCCCCAGCATTTT; CDR3aa: CASSLAPTGESNQPQHF
d_gene: NA; abundance: NA; j_gene: TRBJ1-6; len: 14; v_gene: TRBV11-1; CDR3nt: TGTGCCAGCAGCTTGGGGGCGCGAGGTTCACCCCTCCACTTT; CDR3aa: CASSLGARGSPLHF
d_gene: TRBD1; abundance: NA; j_gene: TRBJ1-3; len: 16; v_gene: TRBV18; CDR3nt: TGTGCCAGCTCACCGCCAACAGGGACAGCAGGAAACACCATATATTTT; CDR3aa: CASSPPTGTAGNTIYF
d_gene: TRBD1; abundance: NA; j_gene: TRBJ2-5; len: 15; v_gene: TRBV3-1/TRBV3-2; CDR3nt: TGTGCCAGCAGCCAGACGGGACAGGGGAGAGAGACCCAGTACTTC; CDR3aa: CASSQTGQGRETQYF
d_gene: NA; abundance: NA; j_gene: TRBJ1-2; len: 13; v_gene: TRBV7-2; CDR3nt: TGTGCCAGCAGCTTAAGGGCAGAGGGAGGCTACACCTTC; CDR3aa: CASSLRAEGGYTF
d_gene: NA; abundance: NA; j_gene: TRBJ2-2; len: 14; v_gene: TRBV2; CDR3nt: TGTGCCAGCAGGGTCGGGTCGCACACCGGGGAGCTGTTTTTT; CDR3aa: CASRVGSHTGELFF
d_gene: TRBD2; abundance: once; j_gene: TRBJ2-2; len: 18; v_gene: TRBV7-8; CDR3nt: TGTGCCAGCAGCTTAAGGTTTAGCGGGGGGACATCCCCCGGGGAGCTGTTTTTT; CDR3aa: CASSLRFSGGTSPGELFF
d_gene: NA; abundance: few; j_gene: TRBJ1-5; len: 14; v_gene: TRBV2; CDR3nt: TGTGCCAGCAGTGACTTGCAGGGGTATGCGCCCCAGCATTTT; CDR3aa: CASSDLQGYAPQHF
d_gene: TRBD2; abundance: NA; j_gene: TRBJ2-2; len: 13; v_gene: TRBV12-3/TRBV12-4; CDR3nt: TGTGCCAGCAGTTTGGGAGGGGCCGGGGAGCTGTTTTTT; CDR3aa: CASSLGGAGELFF
d_gene: NA; abundance: NA; j_gene: TRBJ1-4; len: 15; v_gene: TRBV15; CDR3nt: TGTGCCACCAGCGCTCGTTCGGGGTCCAATGAAAAACTGTTTTTT; CDR3aa: CATSARSGSNEKLFF
d_gene: TRBD1; abundance: NA; j_gene: TRBJ1-2; len: 13; v_gene: TRBV30; CDR3nt: TGTGCCGTTGACCCGGACAGGGCGAGTGGCTACACCTTC; CDR3aa: CAVDPDRASGYTF
d_gene: NA; abundance: NA; j_gene: TRBJ2-1; len: 16; v_gene: TRBV7-8; CDR3nt: TGTGCCAGCAGCTTAGTGAGGACTCTTACGGGCAATGAGCAGTTCTTC; CDR3aa: CASSLVRTLTGNEQFF
d_gene: NA; abundance: NA; j_gene: TRBJ1-1; len: 13; v_gene: TRBV12-3/TRBV12-4; CDR3nt: TGTGCCAGCAGTTATCAGGGGATCACTGAAGCTTTCTTT; CDR3aa: CASSYQGITEAFF
d_gene: NA; abundance: NA; j_gene: TRBJ2-5; len: 14; v_gene: TRBV5-1; CDR3nt: TGCGCCAGCAGCTTGGGGCCAGGACAAGAGACCCAGTACTTC; CDR3aa: CASSLGPGQETQYF
d_gene: TRBD1; abundance: NA; j_gene: TRBJ1-3; len: 14; v_gene: TRBV2; CDR3nt: TGTGCCAGCAGCGTAGACAGGGGAAGAAACACCATATATTTT; CDR3aa: CASSVDRGRNTIYF
d_gene: TRBD2; abundance: NA; j_gene: TRBJ2-5; len: 17; v_gene: TRBV27; CDR3nt: TGTGCCAGCAGTTTATCTGGGCGGGGGAGCGGGCAAGAGACCCAGTACTTC; CDR3aa: CASSLSGRGSGQETQYF
d_gene: NA; abundance: NA; j_gene: TRBJ1-1; len: 13; v_gene: TRBV29-1; CDR3nt: TGCAGCGTTGAACGGACGGGGGACGGTGAAGCTTTCTTT; CDR3aa: CSVERTGDGEAFF
d_gene: TRBD2; abundance: few; j_gene: TRBJ2-5; len: 16; v_gene: TRBV11-2; CDR3nt: TGTGCCAGCAGCCTCTACTTGCGGGGGAGCCAAGAGACCCAGTACTTC; CDR3aa: CASSLYLRGSQETQYF
d_gene: NA; abundance: few; j_gene: TRBJ2-2; len: 15; v_gene: TRBV5-6; CDR3nt: TGTGCCAGCGCGCGGAGACAGACCCAGACCGGGGAGCTGTTTTTT; CDR3aa: CASARRQTQTGELFF
d_gene: NA; abundance: NA; j_gene: TRBJ1-1; len: 15; v_gene: TRBV5-1; CDR3nt: TGCGCCAGCAGCTTAGGGGTCGCGGCGAACACTGAAGCTTTCTTT; CDR3aa: CASSLGVAANTEAFF
d_gene: NA; abundance: NA; j_gene: TRBJ2-6; len: 16; v_gene: TRBV5-1; CDR3nt: TGCGCCAGCAGAAAGGGGATTTTCTCTGGGGCCAACGTCCTGACTTTC; CDR3aa: CASRKGIFSGANVLTF
d_gene: TRBD1; abundance: NA; j_gene: TRBJ2-5; len: 14; v_gene: TRBV2; CDR3nt: TGTGCCAGCAGTCCGGACAGGAGTGAAGAGACCCAGTACTTC; CDR3aa: CASSPDRSEETQYF
d_gene: TRBD1; abundance: NA; j_gene: TRBJ2-2; len: 16; v_gene: TRBV7-8; CDR3nt: TGTGCCAGCAGCCGCCCGGGACAGGGGAACACCGGGGAGCTGTTTTTT; CDR3aa: CASSRPGQGNTGELFF
d_gene: NA; abundance: NA; j_gene: TRBJ2-3; len: 17; v_gene: TRBV6-1; CDR3nt: TGTGCCAGCAGTGCAGGACGGGAACGTCTGGGCACAGATACGCAGTATTTT; CDR3aa: CASSAGRERLGTDTQYF
d_gene: TRBD1; abundance: once; j_gene: TRBJ1-1; len: 15; v_gene: TRBV3-1/TRBV3-2; CDR3nt: TGTGCCAGCAGCCTTAGGACAGGGGAGAACACTGAAGCTTTCTTT; CDR3aa: CASSLRTGENTEAFF
d_gene: NA; abundance: NA; j_gene: TRBJ2-4; len: 13; v_gene: TRBV12-3/TRBV12-4; CDR3nt: TGTGCCAGCAGTTTAAAACAGGGTGGGATTCAGTACTTC; CDR3aa: CASSLKQGGIQYF
d_gene: TRBD1; abundance: NA; j_gene: TRBJ1-4; len: 15; v_gene: TRBV4-3; CDR3nt: TGCGCCAGCAGCACTTGGGACAGAATTAATGAAAAACTGTTTTTT; CDR3aa: CASSTWDRINEKLFF
d_gene: TRBD2; abundance: NA; j_gene: TRBJ2-1; len: 16; v_gene: TRBV7-3; CDR3nt: TGTGCCAGCAGCCGGACTAGCGGGGATCCCTACAATGAGCAGTTCTTC; CDR3aa: CASSRTSGDPYNEQFF
d_gene: TRBD1; abundance: NA; j_gene: TRBJ1-4; len: 14; v_gene: TRBV5-1; CDR3nt: TGCGCCAGCAGCCGGGGGACAGAAGGGGAAAAACTGTTTTTT; CDR3aa: CASSRGTEGEKLFF
d_gene: TRBD1; abundance: NA; j_gene: TRBJ1-1; len: 15; v_gene: TRBV15; CDR3nt: TGTGCCACCTTTAAGCAGGGGGCACTTAACACTGAAGCTTTCTTT; CDR3aa: CATFKQGALNTEAFF
d_gene: NA; abundance: NA; j_gene: TRBJ1-2; len: 15; v_gene: TRBV19; CDR3nt: TGTGCCAGTAGATCTGTCGACAGAGCTAACTATGGCTACACCTTC; CDR3aa: CASRSVDRANYGYTF
d_gene: TRBD1; abundance: NA; j_gene: TRBJ1-6; len: 15; v_gene: TRBV3-1/TRBV3-2; CDR3nt: TGTGCCAGCAGCCCGGACAGGGGGCGATATTCACCCCTCCACTTT; CDR3aa: CASSPDRGRYSPLHF
d_gene: NA; abundance: NA; j_gene: TRBJ2-2; len: 14; v_gene: TRBV2; CDR3nt: TGTGCCAGCAGCCTGGAGGGGAACACCGGGGAGCTGTTTTTT; CDR3aa: CASSLEGNTGELFF
d_gene: TRBD2; abundance: NA; j_gene: TRBJ2-3; len: 19; v_gene: TRBV4-2; CDR3nt: TGTGCCAGCAGCCAAGGTCGCTCTGCGGGGGGGCCGAGCACAGATACGCAGTATTTT; CDR3aa: CASSQGRSAGGPSTDTQYF